The 3 T cell receptor beta chains listed next were all sequenced from one sample in a study of chemoradiotherapy in HPV16-positive cancers. Generated by immunoSEQ multiplex PCR, the TCRdb table keeps only in-frame clones and is missing some. The sample consists of over 9,000 clones, around 74% of them appearing once. The source material was tumor tissue, sampled from a patient who underwent chemoradiotherapy. Receptors originate from a human donor with HPV-associated anogenital cancer.

The V and J genes are TRBV5-1 and TRBJ2-2, with TRBD1 as a possible D gene (5 bases). CDR1 and CDR2 from the germline V gene are SGHRS and YFSETQ. This CDR3 comprises 17 residues. Deletions cut 0 bases from V and 6 bases from J, with 18 bases between. CDR3 in DNA: TGCGCCAGCAGCTTGGCCGGAGCAGGGCCTCGGGCCGGGGAGCTGTTTTTT. It encodes CASSLAGAGPRAGELFF.

This chain connects TRBV28 to TRBJ2-7; 7 nucleotides match TRBD2. Germline CDR1 MDHEN, CDR2 SYDVKM. The CDR3 contains 13 residues. Losses at the gene ends were 6 bases for V and 7 bases for J; bases not matched to a gene: 9. The CDR3 nucleotides are TGTGCCAGCAGCCACACCGGGGGAGGGGAGCAGTACGTC. Protein sequence: CASSHTGGGEQYV.

The rearrangement uses TRBV5-1 and TRBJ2-3; 14 nucleotides align to TRBD2. V lost 2 bases and J lost 6; bases outside the gene matches: 8. CDR1 and CDR2 (germline): SGHRS, YFSETQ. The CDR3 runs 17 residues. The CDR3 region is CASSFGLAGGPLDTQYF. Written as DNA, the CDR3 is TGCGCCAGCAGCTTCGGACTAGCGGGGGGACCACTGGATACGCAGTATTTT.